This TCR beta chain was observed in a study of CXCR3-negative and CXCR3-positive naive CD8 T cells. Study overall: Across all libraries, TRB reads numbered 120 million to 150 million, with about 1.5 +/- 0.3 million in each library. Study findings and constraints: Sequencing showed both naive subsets with comparably high diversity, and memory CD8+ cells much lower. CXCR3-positive naive cells had TRB CDR3s that were more hydrophobic than CXCR3-negative naive cells had.

Germline V gene data show CDR1 as SGHTA and CDR2 as FQGNSA. CDR3 length equals 15 residues. For this clonotype: Its target is unknown.

Each CD8+ T cell subset was sorted in triplicate, about 270,000 cells each. The method, 5' RACE with UMI labels, was used to prepare the TRB cDNA libraries. TCRdb re-called the 5' RACE reads and gives one entry per CDR3 protein, without DNA. This listing includes tens of thousands of distinct CDR3 sequences. The chain combines TRBV7-2 with TRBJ2-1; TCRdb proposes TRBD2, but this gene call is untestable without DNA. The sequenced material came from naive CXCR3+ CD8+ T cells from blood. Subset indicated: CD45RO-CCR7+CD27+CD95- naive CD8+ T cells expressing CXCR3 (TNR3+). The sequence was collected from a human donor in good health. Some clones in this sample may be carry-over from other donors' samples. The CDR3 sequence: CASSPAAGGPVEQFF.